This T cell receptor beta chain was identified during a study of patients and donors after allogeneic stem cell transplantation. MiXCR, run by TCRdb on the RT-PCR reads, gives a single entry per CDR3 protein. The sample holds over 400,000 distinct CDR3 sequences, around 16% seen once. The CDR3 is made up of 14 amino acids. The germline V and J ends were trimmed by 6 bases and 0 bases, with 9 bases remaining between them. Only a few counts were recorded for this clonotype. V usage is TRBV12-3 or TRBV12-4 and J usage is TRBJ1-3; D is unclear. Sequencing was done on a sample of blood, either unsorted or a sorted T cell fraction (not recorded which). The clonotype originates from a human donor who was either an allogeneic HSCT recipient or a stem cell or donor lymphocyte infusion donor (not recorded which). It is not recorded whose cells these are; they may come from a transplant donor. The CDR3 is CASRQTRSGNTIYF. In DNA, the CDR3 is TGTGCCAGCAGGCAGACACGCTCTGGAAACACCATATATTTT.